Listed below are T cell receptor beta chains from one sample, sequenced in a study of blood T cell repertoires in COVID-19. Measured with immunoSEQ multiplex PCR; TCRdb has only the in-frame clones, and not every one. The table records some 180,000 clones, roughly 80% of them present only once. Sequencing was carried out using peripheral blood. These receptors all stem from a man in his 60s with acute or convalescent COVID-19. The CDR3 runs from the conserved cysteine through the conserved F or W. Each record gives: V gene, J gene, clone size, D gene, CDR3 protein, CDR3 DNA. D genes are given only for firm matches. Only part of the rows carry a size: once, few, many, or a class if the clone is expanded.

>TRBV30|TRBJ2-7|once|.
CASGTSYEQYF
TGTGCCTCCGGGACTTCCTACGAGCAGTACTTC
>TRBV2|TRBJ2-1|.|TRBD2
CASRGLVRFAEQFF
TGTGCCAGCAGGGGACTAGTGAGGTTTGCTGAGCAGTTCTTC
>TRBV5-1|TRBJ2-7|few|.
CASSLEVRGELGQYF
TGCGCCAGCAGCTTGGAAGTCAGGGGGGAACTAGGGCAGTACTTC
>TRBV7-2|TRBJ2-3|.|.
CASSFRSGSTDTQYF
TGTGCCAGCAGCTTTAGAAGCGGTAGCACAGATACGCAGTATTTT
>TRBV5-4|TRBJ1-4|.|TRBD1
CASQATGATNEKLFF
TGTGCCAGCCAAGCAACAGGGGCAACTAATGAAAAACTGTTTTTT
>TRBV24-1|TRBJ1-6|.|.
CATSDFDSTFRNSPLHF
TGTGCCACCAGTGATTTCGACAGTACCTTTCGTAATTCACCCCTCCACTTT
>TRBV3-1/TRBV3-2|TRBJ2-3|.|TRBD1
CASSPTGARTDTQYF
TGTGCCAGCAGCCCGACAGGGGCTCGCACAGATACGCAGTATTTT
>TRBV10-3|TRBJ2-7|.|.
CAISGGVQDYEQYF
TGTGCCATCAGTGGGGGCGTACAGGACTACGAGCAGTACTTC
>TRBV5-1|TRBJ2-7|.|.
CASSLVRFGSYEQYF
TGCGCCAGCAGCTTGGTCCGTTTCGGCTCCTACGAGCAGTACTTC
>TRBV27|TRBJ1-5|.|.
CASSTTTGNQPQHF
TGTGCCAGCAGTACCACGACTGGGAATCAGCCCCAGCATTTT
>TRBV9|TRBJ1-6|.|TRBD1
CASSVAQGGSPLHF
TGTGCCAGCAGCGTAGCCCAGGGGGGTTCACCCCTCCACTTT
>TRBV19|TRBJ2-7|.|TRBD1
CASSRGQLYEQYF
TGTGCCAGTAGTAGGGGACAGCTCTACGAGCAGTACTTC
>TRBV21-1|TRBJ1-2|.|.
CASSNGGNYGYTF
TGTGCCAGCAGTAATGGGGGGAACTATGGCTACACCTTC
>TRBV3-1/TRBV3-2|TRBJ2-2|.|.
CASSQDWGSTYTGELFF
TGTGCCAGCAGCCAAGATTGGGGCAGCACTTACACCGGGGAGCTGTTTTTT
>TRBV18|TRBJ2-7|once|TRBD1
CASSLGTGVGYEQYF
TGTGCCAGCTCACTCGGGACAGGGGTTGGGTACGAGCAGTACTTC
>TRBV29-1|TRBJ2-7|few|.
CSAELLTGREQYF
TGCAGCGCCGAATTACTCACAGGGCGCGAGCAGTACTTC
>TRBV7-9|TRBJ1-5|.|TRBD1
CASSSGPPDRGNQPQHF
TGTGCCAGCAGCTCGGGCCCCCCCGACAGGGGCAATCAGCCCCAGCATTTT
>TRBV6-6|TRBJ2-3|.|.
CASSYGNSGTDTQYF
TGTGCCAGCAGTTACGGTAATAGCGGCACAGATACGCAGTATTTT
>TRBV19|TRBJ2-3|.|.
CASSIGTLNTDTQYF
TGTGCCAGTAGTATCGGGACACTTAACACAGATACGCAGTATTTT
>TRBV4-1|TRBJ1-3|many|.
CASSQEGQGTGNTIYF
TGCGCCAGCAGCCAAGAGGGACAAGGGACTGGAAACACCATATATTTT
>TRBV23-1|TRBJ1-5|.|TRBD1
CASSPTRGQLSNQPQHF
TGCGCCAGCAGTCCGACCCGGGGACAGCTGAGCAATCAGCCCCAGCATTTT